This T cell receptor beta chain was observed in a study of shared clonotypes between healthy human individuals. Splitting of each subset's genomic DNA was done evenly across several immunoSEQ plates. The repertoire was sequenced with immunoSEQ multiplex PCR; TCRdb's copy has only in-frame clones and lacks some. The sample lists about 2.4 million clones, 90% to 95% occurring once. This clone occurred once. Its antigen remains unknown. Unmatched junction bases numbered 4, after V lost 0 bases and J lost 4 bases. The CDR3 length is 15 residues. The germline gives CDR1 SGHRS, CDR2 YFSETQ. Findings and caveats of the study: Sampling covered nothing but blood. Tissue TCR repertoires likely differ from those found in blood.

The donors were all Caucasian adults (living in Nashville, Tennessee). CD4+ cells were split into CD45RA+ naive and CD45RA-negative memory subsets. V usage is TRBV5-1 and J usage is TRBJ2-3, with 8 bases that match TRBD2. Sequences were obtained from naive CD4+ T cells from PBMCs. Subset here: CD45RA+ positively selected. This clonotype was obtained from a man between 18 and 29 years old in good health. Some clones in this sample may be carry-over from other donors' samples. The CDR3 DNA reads TGCGCCAGCAGCTTGGTTCGGGAGGGTCCAGATACGCAGTATTTT. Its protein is CASSLVREGPDTQYF. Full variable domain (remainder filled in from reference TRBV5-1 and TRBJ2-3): KAGVTQTPRYLIKTRGQQVTLSCSPISGHRSVSWYQQTPGQGLQFLFEYFSETQRNKGNFPGRFSGRQFSNSRSEMNVSTLELGDSALYLCASSLVREGPDTQYFGPGTRLTVL.